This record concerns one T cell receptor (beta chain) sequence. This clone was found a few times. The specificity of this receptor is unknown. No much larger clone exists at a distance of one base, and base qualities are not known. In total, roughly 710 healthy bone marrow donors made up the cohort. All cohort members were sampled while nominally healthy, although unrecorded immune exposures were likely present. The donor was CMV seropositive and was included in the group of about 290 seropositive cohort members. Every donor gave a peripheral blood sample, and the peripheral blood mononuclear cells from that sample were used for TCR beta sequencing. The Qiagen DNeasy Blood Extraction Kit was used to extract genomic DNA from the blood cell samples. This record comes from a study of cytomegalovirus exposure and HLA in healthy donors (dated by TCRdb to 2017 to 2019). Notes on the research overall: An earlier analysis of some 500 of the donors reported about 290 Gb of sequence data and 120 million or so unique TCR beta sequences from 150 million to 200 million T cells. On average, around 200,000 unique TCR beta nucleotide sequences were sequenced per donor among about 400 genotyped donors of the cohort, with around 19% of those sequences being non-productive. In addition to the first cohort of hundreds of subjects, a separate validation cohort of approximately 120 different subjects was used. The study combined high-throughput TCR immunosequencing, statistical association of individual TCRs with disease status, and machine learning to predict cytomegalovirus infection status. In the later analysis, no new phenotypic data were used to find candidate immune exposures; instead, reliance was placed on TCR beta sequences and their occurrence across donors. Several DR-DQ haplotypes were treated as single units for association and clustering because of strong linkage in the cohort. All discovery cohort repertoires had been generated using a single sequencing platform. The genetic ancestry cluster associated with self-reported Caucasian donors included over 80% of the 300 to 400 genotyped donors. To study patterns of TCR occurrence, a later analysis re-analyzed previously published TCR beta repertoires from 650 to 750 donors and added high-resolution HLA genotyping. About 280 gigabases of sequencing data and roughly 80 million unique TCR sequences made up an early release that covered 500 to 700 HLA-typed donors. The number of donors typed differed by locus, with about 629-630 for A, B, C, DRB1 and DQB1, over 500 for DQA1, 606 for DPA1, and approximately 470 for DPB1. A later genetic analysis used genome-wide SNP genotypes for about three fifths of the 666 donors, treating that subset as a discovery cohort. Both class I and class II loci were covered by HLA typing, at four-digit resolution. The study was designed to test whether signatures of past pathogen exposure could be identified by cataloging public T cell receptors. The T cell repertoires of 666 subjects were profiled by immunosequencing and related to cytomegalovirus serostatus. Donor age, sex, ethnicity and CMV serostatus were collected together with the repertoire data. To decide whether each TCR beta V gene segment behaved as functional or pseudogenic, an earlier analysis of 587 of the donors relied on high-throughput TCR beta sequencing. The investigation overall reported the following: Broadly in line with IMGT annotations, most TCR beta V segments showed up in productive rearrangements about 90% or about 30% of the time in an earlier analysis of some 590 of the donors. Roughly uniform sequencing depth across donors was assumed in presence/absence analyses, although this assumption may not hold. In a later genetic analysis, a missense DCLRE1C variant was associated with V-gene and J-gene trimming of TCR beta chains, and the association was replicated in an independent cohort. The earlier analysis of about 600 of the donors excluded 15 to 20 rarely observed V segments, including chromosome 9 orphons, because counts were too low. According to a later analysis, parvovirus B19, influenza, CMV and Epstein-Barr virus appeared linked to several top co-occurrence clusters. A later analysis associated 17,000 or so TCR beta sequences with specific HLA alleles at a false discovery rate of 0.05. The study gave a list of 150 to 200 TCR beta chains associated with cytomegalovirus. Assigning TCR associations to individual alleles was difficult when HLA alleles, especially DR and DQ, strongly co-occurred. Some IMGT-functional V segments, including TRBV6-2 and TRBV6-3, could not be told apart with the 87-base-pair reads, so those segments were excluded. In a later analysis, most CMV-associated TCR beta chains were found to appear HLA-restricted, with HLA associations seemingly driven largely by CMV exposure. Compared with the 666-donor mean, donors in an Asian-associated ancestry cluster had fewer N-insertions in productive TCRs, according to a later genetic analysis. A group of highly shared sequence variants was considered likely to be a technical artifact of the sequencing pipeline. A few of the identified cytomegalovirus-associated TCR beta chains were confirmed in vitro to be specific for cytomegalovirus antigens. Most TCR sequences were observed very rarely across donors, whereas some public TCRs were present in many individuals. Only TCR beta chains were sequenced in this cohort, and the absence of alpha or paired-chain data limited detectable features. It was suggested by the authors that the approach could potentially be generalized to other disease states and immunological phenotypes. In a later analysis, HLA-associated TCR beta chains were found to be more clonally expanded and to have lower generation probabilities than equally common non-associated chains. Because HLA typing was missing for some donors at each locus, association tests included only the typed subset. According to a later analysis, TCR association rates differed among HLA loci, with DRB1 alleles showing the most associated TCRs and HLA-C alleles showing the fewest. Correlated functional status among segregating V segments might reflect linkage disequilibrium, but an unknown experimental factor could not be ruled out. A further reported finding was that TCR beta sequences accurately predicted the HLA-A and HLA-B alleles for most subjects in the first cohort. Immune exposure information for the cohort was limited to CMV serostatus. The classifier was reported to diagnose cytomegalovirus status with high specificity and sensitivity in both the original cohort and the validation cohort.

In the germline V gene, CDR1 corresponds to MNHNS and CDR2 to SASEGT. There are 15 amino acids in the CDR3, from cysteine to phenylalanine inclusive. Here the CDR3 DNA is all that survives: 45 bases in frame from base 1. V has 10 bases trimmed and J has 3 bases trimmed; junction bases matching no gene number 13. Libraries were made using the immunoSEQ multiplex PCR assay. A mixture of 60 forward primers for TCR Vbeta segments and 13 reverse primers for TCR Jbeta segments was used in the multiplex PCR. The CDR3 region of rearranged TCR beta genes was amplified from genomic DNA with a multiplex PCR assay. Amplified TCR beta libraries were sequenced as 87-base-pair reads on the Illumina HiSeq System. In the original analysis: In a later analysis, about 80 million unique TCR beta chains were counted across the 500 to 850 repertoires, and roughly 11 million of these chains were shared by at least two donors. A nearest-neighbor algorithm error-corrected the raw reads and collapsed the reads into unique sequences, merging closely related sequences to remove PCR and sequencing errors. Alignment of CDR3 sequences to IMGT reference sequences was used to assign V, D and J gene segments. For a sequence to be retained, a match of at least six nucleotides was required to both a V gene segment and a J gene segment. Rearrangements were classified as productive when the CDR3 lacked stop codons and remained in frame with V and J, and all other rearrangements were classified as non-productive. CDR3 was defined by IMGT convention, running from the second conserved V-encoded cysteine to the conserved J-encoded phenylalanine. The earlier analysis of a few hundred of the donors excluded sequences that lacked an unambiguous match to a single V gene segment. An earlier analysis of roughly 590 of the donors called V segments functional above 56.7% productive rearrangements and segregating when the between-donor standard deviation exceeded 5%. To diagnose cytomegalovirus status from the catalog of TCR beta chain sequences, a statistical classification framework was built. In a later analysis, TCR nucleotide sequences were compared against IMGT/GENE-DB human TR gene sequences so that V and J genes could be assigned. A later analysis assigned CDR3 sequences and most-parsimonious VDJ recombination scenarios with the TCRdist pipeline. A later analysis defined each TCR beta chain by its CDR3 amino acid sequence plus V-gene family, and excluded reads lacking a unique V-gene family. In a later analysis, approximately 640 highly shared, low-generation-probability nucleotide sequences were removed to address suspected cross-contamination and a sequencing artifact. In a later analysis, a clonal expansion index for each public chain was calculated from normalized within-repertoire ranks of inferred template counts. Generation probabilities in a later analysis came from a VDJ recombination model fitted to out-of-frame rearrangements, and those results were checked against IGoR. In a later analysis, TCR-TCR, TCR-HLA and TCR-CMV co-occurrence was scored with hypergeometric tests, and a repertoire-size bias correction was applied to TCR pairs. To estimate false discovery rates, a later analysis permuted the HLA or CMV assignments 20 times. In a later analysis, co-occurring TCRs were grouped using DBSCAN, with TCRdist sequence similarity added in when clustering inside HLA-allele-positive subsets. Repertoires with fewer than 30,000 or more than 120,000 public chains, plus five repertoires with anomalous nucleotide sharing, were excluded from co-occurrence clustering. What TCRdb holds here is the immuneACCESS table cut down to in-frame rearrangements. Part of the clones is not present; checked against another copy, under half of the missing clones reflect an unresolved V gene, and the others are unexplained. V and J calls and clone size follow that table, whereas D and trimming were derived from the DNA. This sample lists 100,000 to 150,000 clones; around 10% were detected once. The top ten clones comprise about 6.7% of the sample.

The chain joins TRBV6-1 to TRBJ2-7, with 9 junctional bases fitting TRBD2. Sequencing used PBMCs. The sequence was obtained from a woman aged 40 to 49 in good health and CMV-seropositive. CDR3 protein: CATQPRLAVIYEQYF. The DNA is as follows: TGTGCCACCCAACCTCGACTAGCGGTGATCTACGAGCAGTACTTC.